This TCR beta chain derives from a study of naive and memory T cell subsets (dated by TCRdb to the late 2010s). With respect to the entire study: The figure summarizing these samples reported approximately 10 blood donors, 7 tuberculin skin test biopsies and 3 saline control biopsies. PCR2 was typically a SYBR Green qPCR stopped at a set threshold; low-input samples could instead use end-point PCR (approximately 6 cycles).

Beyond this particular receptor, the publication reports: The RNA-based method was acknowledged to be potentially sensitive to changes in TCR transcripts with T cell activation and differentiation.

Library prep was done by 5' RACE. For the blood and skin samples, TCR RNA was reverse transcribed with SuperScript IV using primers for the alpha and beta constant regions. The ligated cDNA was amplified in four rounds of PCR with nested alpha and beta constant region primers together with the SP2 primer. Using T4 RNA ligase 1, an oligonucleotide carrying both the Illumina SP2 primer and a UMI was ligated onto the 3' end of the cDNA. To prevent hairpin formation, the 12-nucleotide UMI was made up of two random hexamers with an eight-base spacer between them. From the second PCR onward, TCR alpha and beta chain libraries were processed separately and dual indexed for multiplexing. After pooling, the indexed libraries were analyzed by capillary electrophoresis and sequenced on either an Illumina MiSeq or NextSeq. PhiX DNA at about 4.5-8% was added to the libraries to raise base diversity and improve cluster recognition. The paper's data handling went like this. Demultiplexor extracted UMIs from read 2, combined them with read 1 TCR sequence, and split reads by sample indices. Decombinator identified V and J genes and V-J junctions, assigning each TCR a five-part identifier including V and J deletions. UMIs were used by Collapsinator to correct sequencing errors and PCR amplification heterogeneity, so that a UMI-based abundance was obtained for each TCR. CDR3Translator turned identifiers into nucleotide sequence, translated the nucleotide sequence into amino acids, and pulled out CDR3 regions based on terminal motifs. Error-corrected counts of alpha and beta TCRs from blood and skin were compared after being normalized to the amount of input RNA. TCRdb trimmed the raw reads at Q25, called clones with MiXCR and kept productive beta chains. Entries are consolidated by CDR3 protein sequence, retaining the most common genes and DNA. The V and J calls were determined by TCRdb, not by the authors. The sample includes 20,000 to 25,000 distinct CDR3 sequences, with less than 5% observed a single time. Approximately 8% of the sample is in the top ten clones.

For whole blood analysis, approximately 2.5 ml of peripheral blood was collected from healthy adult volunteers into Tempus tubes, and RNA was extracted following the manufacturer's instructions. Using 3' ligation of a UMI-containing oligonucleotide to TCR cDNA, the study laid out a robust and sensitive protocol to amplify, sequence and analyze TCRs. Total RNA was used without cell sorting and was treated with RQ1 DNase before reverse transcription, with a target input of roughly 1 to 1000 ng. Libraries were prepared from skin biopsies and whole blood so that pipeline robustness could be tested in samples in which T cells form a minority population. The CDR3 measures 16 amino acids from cysteine to phenylalanine. Only the CDR3 DNA stays, 48 bases, in frame from base 1. Reading the germline V gene gives CDR1 SQVTM and CDR2 ANQGSEA. V loses 0 bases at its end and J loses 3 bases; junction bases beyond the gene matches: 5.

In this sample, this clonotype turned up many times. Which antigen it targets is not known. No base qualities exist here, and no much larger clone lies one base off it. The sequence was collected from a male donor in good health. The V gene is TRBV29-1 and the J gene is TRBJ1-2, with 12 bases aligning to TRBD1. The nucleotide sequence is given as TGCAGCGTTGAAGATCGCGGGACAGGGGGCTACTATGGCTACACCTTC. Its coded protein is CSVEDRGTGGYYGYTF.